A selection of T cell receptor beta chains follows, all from one sample in a study of naive and memory T cell subsets. TCRdb processed the 5' RACE reads anew with MiXCR; each CDR3 protein has one entry. The table records more than 45,000 distinct CDR3 sequences, 7.2% of them present only once. The receptors originated from a male donor in good health. The CDR3 runs from the conserved cysteine through the conserved F or W. D genes are given only for firm matches. Not all rows give a size; the values are once, few, many and, for expanded clones, a class.

d_call,j_call,v_call,clone_size,cdr3_aa,cdr3_nt
TRBD1,TRBJ1-1,TRBV4-1,-,CASSLGTARKRTSPAFF,TGCGCCAGCAGCCTGGGGACAGCCCGAAAAAGAACGAGTCCCGCTTTCTTT
TRBD2,TRBJ2-7,TRBV3-1,few,CASSLRDYSYEQYF,TGTGCCAGCAGTCTCCGGGACTACTCCTACGAGCAGTACTTC
-,TRBJ2-1,TRBV11-2,many,CASSLGGRNEQFF,TGTGCCAGCAGCTTAGGAGGGCGAAATGAGCAGTTCTTC
TRBD1,TRBJ1-4,TRBV29-1,many,CSVRTGNQKLFF,TGCAGCGTGCGGACAGGAAATCAAAAACTGTTTTTT
-,TRBJ1-1,TRBV19,few,CAAEDGYTEAFF,TGTGCCGCCGAGGATGGGTACACTGAAGCTTTCTTT
TRBD1,TRBJ1-5,TRBV20-1,many,CSAYQLRTGLTNQPQHF,TGCAGTGCTTACCAACTCCGGACAGGGCTTACCAATCAGCCCCAGCATTTT
-,TRBJ2-3,TRBV10-1,many,CATRGLTDTQYF,TGCGCCACCAGGGGATTAACAGATACGCAGTATTTT
TRBD1,TRBJ2-1,TRBV15,many,CATSRDAGTGRRRGEQFF,TGTGCCACCAGCAGAGATGCCGGGACAGGTCGCCGGAGGGGTGAGCAGTTCTTC
-,TRBJ2-1,TRBV7-9,many,CASSPPGSSGNEQFF,TGTGCCAGCAGCCCCCCCGGCTCCTCGGGGAATGAGCAGTTCTTC
-,TRBJ2-7,TRBV5-1,many,CASSLQVSYEQYF,TGCGCCAGCAGCTTACAGGTTTCCTACGAGCAGTACTTC
-,TRBJ2-5,TRBV6-5,many,CASSPPRPPETQYF,TGTGCCAGCAGTCCCCCGAGGCCCCCAGAGACCCAGTACTTC
-,TRBJ1-5,TRBV5-5,-,CASSSHDNQPQHF,TGTGCCAGCAGCTCCCATGACAATCAGCCCCAGCATTTT
-,TRBJ2-1,TRBV19,-,CASSSLNEQFF,TGTGCCAGTTCCTCCCTCAATGAGCAGTTCTTC
TRBD1,TRBJ2-2,TRBV5-1,many,CASSGDRENTGELFF,TGCGCCAGCAGCGGGGACAGGGAGAACACCGGGGAGCTGTTTTTT
TRBD2,TRBJ2-2,TRBV4-2,many,CASSPRGVLGELFF,TGTGCCAGCAGCCCCCGGGGGGTACTAGGGGAGCTGTTTTTT
-,TRBJ2-7,TRBV20-1,many,CSAGPPRTNEQYF,TGCAGTGCCGGTCCGCCGAGGACGAACGAGCAGTACTTC
-,TRBJ1-4,TRBV4-1,few,CASSQDTEATNEKLFF,TGCGCCAGCAGCCAAGACACGGAAGCAACTAATGAAAAACTGTTTTTT
TRBD1,TRBJ1-5,TRBV20-1,many,CSASPGQQNQPQHF,TGCAGTGCATCGCCGGGACAGCAAAATCAGCCCCAGCATTTT
TRBD1,TRBJ1-4,TRBV5-1,-,CASSWGDRGSGNEKLFF,TGCGCCAGCAGCTGGGGGGACAGGGGGTCCGGGAATGAAAAACTGTTTTTT
TRBD1,TRBJ1-6,TRBV18,many,CASSADRENSPLHF,TGTGCCAGCTCAGCCGACAGGGAGAATTCACCCCTCCACTTT
TRBD1,TRBJ2-7,TRBV6-6,-,CACSGQRPYEQYF,TGTGCCTGCTCGGGACAGCGACCCTACGAGCAGTACTTC
-,TRBJ2-7,TRBV5-1,-,CASSMDTSEQYF,TGCGCCAGCAGCATGGACACGTCCGAGCAGTACTTC
-,TRBJ1-1,TRBV20-1,few,CSARDATALELTEAFF,TGCAGTGCTAGAGATGCGACAGCTCTCGAGCTCACTGAAGCTTTCTTT
TRBD2,TRBJ2-2,TRBV5-1,many,CASSRTSGPTGELFF,TGCGCCAGCAGTCGGACTAGCGGGCCAACCGGGGAGCTGTTTTTT
-,TRBJ2-6,TRBV2,many,CASSVGFSGANVLTF,TGTGCCAGCAGTGTTGGATTTTCTGGGGCCAACGTCCTGACTTTC
TRBD1,TRBJ2-3,TRBV6-5,few,CASSYSRTGQADTQYF,TGTGCCAGCAGTTACTCGCGGACAGGGCAGGCAGATACGCAGTATTTT
-,TRBJ1-2,TRBV12-3/TRBV12-4,-,CASSLAAAYGYTF,TGTGCCAGCAGTTTAGCCGCAGCCTATGGCTACACCTTC
-,TRBJ1-6,TRBV20-1,many,CSARDPRRTDSPLHF,TGCAGTGCTAGAGATCCCAGGAGGACAGATTCACCCCTCCACTTT
-,TRBJ1-3,TRBV29-1,many,CSVDGDSGNTIYF,TGCAGCGTTGACGGGGACTCTGGAAACACCATATATTTT
-,TRBJ2-7,TRBV7-8,-,CASSPSAGSSYEQYF,TGTGCCAGCAGCCCGTCCGCGGGGAGCTCCTACGAGCAGTACTTC
-,TRBJ2-6,TRBV7-2,many,CASSLRFQPGRTGANVLTF,TGTGCCAGCAGCTTACGGTTTCAGCCAGGGAGAACAGGGGCCAACGTCCTGACTTTC
-,TRBJ1-2,TRBV21-1,many,CASSTPTGLDYGYTF,TGTGCCAGCAGCACCCCGACAGGGCTGGACTATGGCTACACCTTC
-,TRBJ2-6,TRBV29-1,-,CSVEDYRDTSSGANVLTF,TGCAGCGTTGAAGATTACCGGGACACCTCCTCTGGGGCCAACGTCCTGACTTTC
-,TRBJ1-4,TRBV6-5,-,CASSYSGTGNEKLFF,TGTGCCAGCAGTTACTCCGGGACGGGGAATGAAAAACTGTTTTTT
-,TRBJ2-3,TRBV3-1,-,CASSPSSGLIYTQYF,TGTGCCAGCAGCCCAAGCTCGGGACTCATCTATACGCAGTATTTT
TRBD2,TRBJ2-1,TRBV19,few,CASSIDAGDNEQFF,TGTGCCAGTAGTATTGATGCGGGGGACAATGAGCAGTTCTTC
-,TRBJ2-5,TRBV19,few,CASKIWAGQETQYF,TGTGCCAGTAAGATATGGGCGGGACAAGAGACCCAGTACTTC
-,TRBJ2-2,TRBV18,few,CASSPLDGMNTGELFF,TGTGCCAGCTCACCCCTAGACGGAATGAACACCGGGGAGCTGTTTTTT
TRBD1,TRBJ1-4,TRBV27,few,CASSWGTGQKLFF,TGTGCCAGCAGTTGGGGGACAGGCCAAAAACTGTTTTTT
TRBD2,TRBJ2-5,TRBV6-6,few,CASSYGAGEKGETQYF,TGTGCCAGCAGTTACGGGGCGGGAGAGAAAGGAGAGACCCAGTACTTC
-,TRBJ2-2,TRBV20-1,few,CSAGPRGTPTGELFF,TGCAGTGCCGGCCCAAGGGGGACCCCCACCGGGGAGCTGTTTTTT
-,TRBJ1-1,TRBV7-2,many,CASSSGGLHTEAFF,TGTGCCAGCAGTTCCGGGGGGCTCCACACTGAAGCTTTCTTT
TRBD1,TRBJ1-6,TRBV9,many,CASSVEGTGSPLHF,TGTGCCAGCAGCGTAGAAGGGACAGGTTCACCCCTCCACTTT